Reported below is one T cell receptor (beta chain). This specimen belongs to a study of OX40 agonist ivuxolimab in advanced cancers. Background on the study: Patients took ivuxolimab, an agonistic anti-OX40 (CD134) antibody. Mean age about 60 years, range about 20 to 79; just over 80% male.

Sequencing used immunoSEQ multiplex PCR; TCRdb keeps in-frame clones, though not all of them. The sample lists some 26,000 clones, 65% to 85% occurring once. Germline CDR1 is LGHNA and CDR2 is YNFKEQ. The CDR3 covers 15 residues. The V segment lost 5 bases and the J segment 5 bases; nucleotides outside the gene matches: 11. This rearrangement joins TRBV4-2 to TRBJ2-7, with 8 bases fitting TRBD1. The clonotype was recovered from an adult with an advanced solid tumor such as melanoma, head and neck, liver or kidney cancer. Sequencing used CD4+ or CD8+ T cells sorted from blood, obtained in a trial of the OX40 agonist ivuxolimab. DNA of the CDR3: TGTGCCAGCAGCTTACTTGGGACAGGCAATAACGAGCAGTACTTC. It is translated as CASSLLGTGNNEQYF.